This entry is about one TCR beta chain. Combining a sample-barcoded 5' primer with a J-beta primer mix, a second PCR ran for about 7 to 11 cycles. Using its own MiXCR run on the 5' RACE reads, TCRdb lists one record per CDR3 protein. Of about 940,000 distinct CDR3 sequences in the sample, around 49% are singletons; the top ten hold roughly 12%. The data were taken from a study of blood T cells in healthy people across ages. The CDR3 totals 15 residues. Germline-derived CDR1 and CDR2 are SNHLY and FYNNEI. Trimming cost V 4 bases and J 2 bases, with 12 bases left between them. The clonotype originates from a man aged 30-40 years in good health. This chain links TRBV2 with TRBJ1-5; D possibly corresponds to TRBD1 (5 bases). Sequencing was carried out using blood. The CDR3 coding sequence is TGTGCCAGCAGTGTCCAGGGACTAGGCAATCAGCCCCAGCATTTT. This encodes CASSVQGLGNQPQHF.